This is a list of T cell receptor beta chains from one sample in a study of shared clonotypes between healthy human individuals. Repertoires were generated with immunoSEQ multiplex PCR, while TCRdb's copy carries only in-frame clones and drops some. The sample has 740,000 or so clones, around 73% seen once. Sequencing used memory CD4+ T cells sorted from blood. Source of these receptors: a woman aged 30 to 39 in good health. Both conserved end residues are part of each CDR3. The D gene is left open where the match is weak. Size is omitted from some rows. Given values are once, few, many or a class for expanded clones.

d_gene	v_gene	abundance	len	j_gene	CDR3aa	CDR3nt
.	TRBV6-1	.	16	TRBJ2-3	CASSEFEGRTTDTQYF	TGTGCCAGCAGTGAATTCGAGGGGCGGACCACAGATACGCAGTATTTT
.	TRBV7-9	once	14	TRBJ1-1	CASRFKGTNTEAFF	TGTGCCAGCAGGTTCAAGGGGACGAACACTGAAGCTTTCTTT
.	TRBV2	.	13	TRBJ1-1	CASSLQETTEAFF	TGTGCCAGCAGCTTACAGGAAACCACTGAAGCTTTCTTT
TRBD2	TRBV19	.	17	TRBJ2-1	CASSPSPLAGVHNEQFF	TGTGCCAGTAGTCCCTCTCCACTAGCGGGAGTGCACAATGAGCAGTTCTTC
.	TRBV5-1	once	13	TRBJ2-7	CASSLFSRHEQYF	TGCGCCAGCAGCTTGTTTAGTAGGCACGAGCAGTACTTC
TRBD1	TRBV30	few	15	TRBJ2-3	CAWRSGTGEFDTQYF	TGTGCCTGGAGGTCCGGGACAGGGGAGTTCGATACGCAGTATTTT
TRBD2	TRBV4-2	few	17	TRBJ2-1	CASSQGLGLAGSNEQFF	TGTGCCAGCAGCCAAGGGTTGGGTCTAGCGGGCTCCAATGAGCAGTTCTTC
TRBD1	TRBV5-1	.	15	TRBJ1-4	CASSLGDRDFEKLFF	TGCGCCAGCAGCTTGGGGGACAGGGATTTTGAAAAACTGTTTTTT
.	TRBV28	.	12	TRBJ2-7	CASRIGESEQYF	TGTGCCAGCAGGATTGGCGAGAGCGAGCAGTACTTC
TRBD1	TRBV6-1	.	14	TRBJ2-1	CASTQNRGYNEQFF	TGTGCCAGCACTCAAAACAGGGGTTACAATGAGCAGTTCTTC
.	TRBV7-9	few	14	TRBJ1-2	CASSLAVINYGYTF	TGTGCCAGCAGCTTAGCGGTGATTAACTATGGCTACACCTTC
.	TRBV28	few	17	TRBJ1-4	CASSLGVTQGRNEKLFF	TGTGCCAGCAGTCTAGGAGTGACTCAGGGGAGAAATGAAAAACTGTTTTTT
.	TRBV6-5	few	13	TRBJ1-6	CASSPEQGSPLHF	TGTGCCAGCAGCCCAGAACAGGGTTCACCCCTCCACTTT
.	TRBV5-1	.	16	TRBJ2-7	CASSLVGSAIPYEQYF	TGCGCCAGCAGCTTGGTTGGTAGCGCCATTCCCTACGAGCAGTACTTC
.	TRBV2	.	16	TRBJ2-4	CASSEDPWRYGNIQYF	TGTGCCAGCAGTGAAGATCCGTGGAGGTACGGAAACATTCAGTACTTC
TRBD2	TRBV11-2	.	15	TRBJ2-2	CASSLSSGRPGELFF	TGTGCCAGCAGCTTATCCAGCGGGAGGCCCGGGGAGCTGTTTTTT
TRBD1	TRBV19	.	13	TRBJ1-1	CASSAQGDTEAFF	TGTGCCAGTAGTGCTCAGGGGGACACTGAAGCTTTCTTT
.	TRBV5-1	.	14	TRBJ1-1	CASSPTGPNTEAFF	TGCGCCAGCAGCCCGACGGGCCCGAACACTGAAGCTTTCTTT
.	TRBV7-3	.	16	TRBJ2-7	CASSLASLGASYEQYF	TGTGCCAGCAGCTTAGCCTCCCTTGGAGCCTCCTACGAGCAGTACTTC
.	TRBV18	.	17	TRBJ1-3	CASSPLRQDLPGNTIYF	TGTGCCAGCTCACCGCTCCGACAGGATCTTCCTGGAAACACCATATATTTT
TRBD2	TRBV19	.	15	TRBJ2-1	CASSKIGTSGSRQFF	TGTGCCAGTAGTAAGATCGGGACTAGCGGGAGTCGGCAGTTCTTC
TRBD1	TRBV5-4	.	13	TRBJ1-2	CASSPQGAQGYTF	TGTGCCAGCAGCCCCCAGGGGGCGCAGGGCTACACCTTC
.	TRBV27	once	16	TRBJ1-2	CASSSSRTEGRYGYTF	TGTGCCAGCAGTTCCTCACGGACCGAAGGGAGGTATGGCTACACCTTC
TRBD1	TRBV10-1	.	15	TRBJ2-2	CASSARGLNTGELFF	TGCGCCAGCAGTGCCAGGGGGCTTAACACCGGGGAGCTGTTTTTT
.	TRBV5-1	.	14	TRBJ1-1	CASKPGTANTEAFF	TGCGCCAGTAAACCCGGGACGGCAAACACTGAAGCTTTCTTT
TRBD1	TRBV15	.	15	TRBJ1-4	CATSRDQGVGEKLFF	TGTGCCACCAGCAGAGATCAGGGGGTTGGTGAAAAACTGTTTTTT
TRBD2	TRBV2	.	18	TRBJ2-4	CASSPWGASGRAKNIQYF	TGTGCCAGCAGTCCCTGGGGGGCTAGCGGGCGAGCCAAAAACATTCAGTACTTC
.	TRBV19	.	16	TRBJ2-1	CASSIVASSSYNEQFF	TGTGCCAGTAGTATAGTGGCGTCCAGCTCCTACAATGAGCAGTTCTTC
TRBD1	TRBV18	.	12	TRBJ1-1	CASSPSGQVAFF	TGTGCCAGCTCACCCTCGGGACAGGTGGCTTTCTTT
.	TRBV7-8	.	16	TRBJ2-7	CASSLAPGRESYEQYF	TGTGCCAGCAGCTTGGCTCCAGGGCGAGAAAGCTACGAGCAGTACTTC
TRBD1	TRBV6-5	few	15	TRBJ1-2	CASRPGTGAHYGYTF	TGTGCCAGCAGACCTGGGACAGGGGCTCACTATGGCTACACCTTC
TRBD1	TRBV27	.	17	TRBJ2-2	CASSLGTGQANTGELFF	TGTGCCAGCAGTTTAGGTACCGGACAGGCGAACACCGGGGAGCTGTTTTTT
.	TRBV6-5	.	15	TRBJ1-4	CAISASPATNEKLFF	TGTGCCATCAGTGCCTCTCCTGCAACTAATGAAAAACTGTTTTTT
TRBD1	TRBV18	.	13	TRBJ2-7	CASSLTGDYEQYF	TGTGCCAGCTCCCTTACAGGGGACTACGAGCAGTACTTC
.	TRBV19	.	13	TRBJ2-3	CASSIRVTDTQYF	TGTGCCAGTAGTATAAGGGTCACAGATACGCAGTATTTT
.	TRBV27	.	15	TRBJ2-5	CASSLRQGSQETQYF	TGTGCCAGCAGTTTACGTCAGGGGTCGCAAGAGACCCAGTACTTC
.	TRBV5-1	.	16	TRBJ2-2	CASTAASQGGAGELFF	TGCGCCAGCACCGCGGCCTCCCAGGGGGGCGCCGGGGAGCTGTTTTTT
.	TRBV6-1	.	14	TRBJ2-7	CASYSGWALYEQYF	TGTGCCAGTTACTCCGGGTGGGCCCTCTACGAGCAGTACTTC
.	TRBV19	.	15	TRBJ1-5	CASSFTTEPNQPQHF	TGTGCCAGTAGTTTCACCACCGAACCCAATCAGCCCCAGCATTTT
.	TRBV5-1	.	14	TRBJ2-1	CASSSSGTSGEQFF	TGCGCCAGCAGCTCATCAGGGACCTCGGGTGAGCAGTTCTTC
TRBD2	TRBV10-1	.	15	TRBJ2-1	CASSPTSGSYNEQFF	TGCGCCAGCAGTCCGACTAGCGGGAGCTACAATGAGCAGTTCTTC
.	TRBV2	.	13	TRBJ2-2	CASSEVETGELFF	TGTGCCAGCAGTGAAGTGGAGACCGGGGAGCTGTTTTTT
TRBD2	TRBV6-1	.	15	TRBJ2-2	CASSDPGLAVGELFF	TGTGCCAGCAGTGACCCGGGACTAGCGGTCGGGGAGCTGTTTTTT
.	TRBV11-3	.	15	TRBJ2-1	CASSLTWDTYNEQFF	TGTGCCAGCAGCTTGACATGGGATACCTACAATGAGCAGTTCTTC
TRBD2	TRBV27	.	16	TRBJ2-3	CASSKGTSGRVDTQYF	TGTGCCAGCTCGAAGGGGACTAGCGGGAGGGTGGATACGCAGTATTTT
TRBD1	TRBV28	.	14	TRBJ1-1	CASSLRQGNTEAFF	TGTGCCAGCAGTTTACGACAGGGAAACACTGAAGCTTTCTTT
.	TRBV18	.	13	TRBJ1-2	CASSPRKGDGYTF	TGTGCCAGCTCACCACGGAAGGGTGATGGCTACACCTTC
.	TRBV18	.	10	TRBJ1-2	CAGTAQRYTF	TGTGCCGGGACCGCCCAAAGGTACACCTTC
.	TRBV7-9	few	14	TRBJ1-5	CASSLSGYNQPQHF	TGTGCCAGCAGCTTATCCGGGTACAATCAGCCCCAGCATTTT
.	TRBV9	many	16	TRBJ2-6	CASGPFGPTGANVLTF	TGTGCCAGCGGACCCTTCGGGCCGACTGGGGCCAACGTCCTGACTTTC
TRBD1	TRBV6-6	.	14	TRBJ1-6	CASRPPGGDSPLHF	TGTGCCAGCAGACCCCCAGGGGGCGATTCACCCCTCCACTTT
.	TRBV28	.	13	TRBJ2-7	CAISRTALYEQYF	TGTGCCATATCCCGGACAGCACTCTACGAGCAGTACTTC
.	TRBV5-1	few	15	TRBJ1-1	CASSLGSLLNTEAFF	TGCGCCAGCAGCTTGGGCAGTTTACTGAACACTGAAGCTTTCTTT
.	TRBV2	few	13	TRBJ1-1	CASRGRGASEAFF	TGTGCCAGCAGGGGGCGCGGGGCTAGTGAAGCTTTCTTT
TRBD1	TRBV27	once	15	TRBJ1-2	CASSNLKQGNHGYTF	TGTGCCAGCAGTAACTTAAAACAGGGGAATCATGGCTACACCTTC
TRBD1	TRBV27	.	13	TRBJ1-1	CASSRDRDTEAFF	TGTGCCAGCAGCCGAGACAGGGACACTGAAGCTTTCTTT
.	TRBV10-3	.	15	TRBJ2-7	CAIRQDSSGTYEQYF	TGTGCCATCAGGCAGGACAGCTCGGGGACCTACGAGCAGTACTTC
.	TRBV11-3	.	15	TRBJ2-2	CASSLGVQNTGELFF	TGTGCCAGCAGCTTAGGGGTACAGAACACCGGGGAGCTGTTTTTT
TRBD1	TRBV7-9	once	11	TRBJ1-1	CASSQGQGAFF	TGTGCCAGCAGCCAGGGACAGGGAGCTTTCTTT
.	TRBV11-2	.	15	TRBJ1-5	CASSLNALLSQPQHF	TGTGCCAGCAGCTTGAACGCCCTGTTGTCTCAGCCCCAGCATTTT